The subject of this entry is one T cell receptor (beta chain). This sample stems from a study of blood T cell repertoires in COVID-19. Study context: The samples span acute and convalescent COVID-19 from the United States, Italy and Spain. T cells, B-cell-depleted T cells, or PBMCs supplied cDNA or gDNA.

In the study's own analysis: Reference gene primer amplification gave estimated nucleated cell counts. Profiling relied on immunoSEQ multiplex PCR, and the TCRdb table lists in-frame clones only, not all of them. That table supplies the V and J calls and clone size; D and trimming were determined from the DNA. Of 120,000 to 150,000 clones listed, around nine tenths were seen once; the top ten hold about 1.6%. This sequence originates from a woman between 55 and 75 years old with acute or convalescent COVID-19. The sample was peripheral blood.

The DNA of the CDR3 is TGCGCCAGCAGTCGCCCCGGACAGGGAGGGTTGGGGGAGACCCAGTACTTC. It is translated as CASSRPGQGGLGETQYF. The chain uses TRBV5-1 and TRBJ2-5; tentatively, D is TRBD1 (8 bases). Germline lookup yields CDR1 SGHRS and CDR2 YFSETQ. The CDR3 extends over 17 amino acids. V shed 5 bases and J shed 5 bases, with 25 bases lying between them. Together with reference TRBV5-1 and TRBJ2-5, the CDR3 gives the full variable domain: KAGVTQTPRYLIKTRGQQVTLSCSPISGHRSVSWYQQTPGQGLQFLFEYFSETQRNKGNFPGRFSGRQFSNSRSEMNVSTLELGDSALYLCASSRPGQGGLGETQYFGPGTRLLVL.